These 28 T cell receptor beta chains originate from one sample sequenced in a study of yellow fever vaccine responses in identical twins. From the RT-PCR reads, TCRdb called clonotypes with MiXCR, one entry per CDR3 protein. This table holds more than 4,500 distinct CDR3 sequences, 85% to 90% found once. Source: T cells from blood (PBMCs), unsorted or a sorted subset (not recorded which), taken before or after yellow fever vaccination (not recorded which). The source of these receptors is a young woman who received the yellow fever vaccine.

The chain joins TRBV11-3 to TRBJ2-1; 11 bases line up with TRBD2. Germline V gene lookup returns CDR1 SGHNT and CDR2 YENEEA. This CDR3 has 15 amino acids. The trim removed 3 bases at V and 9 bases at J, leaving 7 bases unmatched. CDR3 bases: TGTGCCAGCAGCTTTACTAGCGGGAGTATGCGTGAGCAGTTCTTC. Encoded protein: CASSFTSGSMREQFF. The whole variable domain, remainder taken from reference TRBV11-3 and TRBJ2-1, is EAGVVQSPRYKIIEKKQPVAFWCNPISGHNTLYWYLQNLGQGPELLIRYENEEAVDDSQLPKDRFSAERLKGVDSTLKIQPAELGDSAVYLCASSFTSGSMREQFFGPGTRLTVL.

J is TRBJ2-1 and V is TRBV7-9; D possibly corresponds to TRBD1 (5 bases). CDR1 is SEHNR and CDR2 is FQNEAQ in the germline V gene (reference sequence). This CDR3 is built from 15 residues. Between the trimmed V and J ends, which lost 5 bases and 8 bases, there was a span of 19 bases. In nucleotides, the CDR3 is TGTGCCAGCAGCGGGGCTAAAATGAGTGTAGATGAGCAGTTCTTC. This encodes CASSGAKMSVDEQFF.

Only a few counts were recorded for this clonotype. The chain is built from TRBV29-1 and TRBJ2-3; TRBD1 might be the D (5 bases). This CDR3 is built from 12 residues. CDR1 is SQVTM and CDR2 is ANQGSEA in the germline V gene. V lost 6 bases, J lost 5 bases, and 12 bases lay in between. Here the CDR3 reads CSVNPTGDTQYF. Written as DNA, the CDR3 is TGCAGCGTAAACCCAACAGGAGATACGCAGTATTTT.

The chain has TRBV29-1 and TRBJ2-5; TRBD2 aligns across 7 bases. CDR3 length: 16 residues. With V trimmed by 3 bases and J by 2 bases, 12 bases remained unmatched. Germline CDR1 is SQVTM and CDR2 is ANQGSEA. CDR3 DNA: TGCAGCGTTGATGGGGACGGGAGGCCAGTGCAAGAGACCCAGTACTTC. Its protein is CSVDGDGRPVQETQYF.

The CDR3 protein is CSVGNLYEQYF. The CDR3 nucleotides read TGCAGCGTTGGTAATCTATACGAGCAGTACTTC. The rearrangement uses TRBV29-1 and TRBJ2-7; D is unresolved. V was cut by 4 bases and J by 4 bases, with 8 bases left in between. Per germline, CDR1 SQVTM and CDR2 ANQGSEA. The CDR3 is made up of 11 amino acids.

The chain carries TRBV29-1 and TRBJ2-3; D remains unclear. The CDR3 is made up of 12 amino acids. V gave up 4 bases and J gave up 0 bases, with 5 bases separating them. Germline CDR1 and CDR2: SQVTM and ANQGSEA. This CDR3 is CSVVPSTDTQYF. In DNA form, the CDR3 reads TGCAGCGTTGTACCCAGCACAGATACGCAGTATTTT.

This chain joins TRBV10-3 and TRBJ1-1, with TRBD1 as a possible D gene (6 bases). The CDR3 spans 16 residues. The ends were cut back, 4 bases at V and 1 base at J, with 16 bases in the middle. Germline V gives CDR1 ENHRY, CDR2 SYGVKD. CDR3 sequence reads: CAISGDKISANTEAFF. Written as DNA, the CDR3 is TGTGCCATCAGTGGGGACAAAATTTCGGCGAACACTGAAGCTTTCTTT.

The rearrangement joins TRBV24-1 to TRBJ1-2, with D unresolved. CDR1 is KGHDR and CDR2 is SFDVKD in the germline V gene. Trimming took off 4 bases at V and 0 bases at J, with 5 bases between the two ends. The CDR3 contains 13 residues. The CDR3 here is CATSDGANYGYTF. The CDR3 DNA reads as TGTGCCACCAGTGACGGGGCTAACTATGGCTACACCTTC.

The J gene is TRBJ2-7, the V gene TRBV9; a possible D gene is TRBD1 (6 bases). The CDR3 spans 16 residues. The germline V and J ends were trimmed by 7 bases and 0 bases, with 20 bases remaining between them. Germline CDR1 is SGDLS and CDR2 is YYNGEE. CDR3 coding DNA: TGTGCCAGCTCCGATGGCGGACAGAGTTTCTCCTACGAGCAGTACTTC. This translates into CASSDGGQSFSYEQYF.

V is TRBV2 and J is TRBJ2-5; D unclear. The CDR3 contains 11 residues. V lost 9 bases and J lost 2, with 7 bases in between. Germline CDR1 SNHLY, CDR2 FYNNEI. The DNA of the CDR3 is TGTGCCAGTCTGATGCAAGAGACCCAGTACTTC. Translated: CASLMQETQYF.

There are a few counts of this clonotype. This rearrangement joins TRBV11-1 to TRBJ2-3, with 7 bases identical to TRBD1. CDR1 is SGHAT, CDR2 FQDESV, per germline (reference sequence). V lost 5 bases and J lost 0; bases outside the gene matches: 5. This CDR3 is 15 amino acids long. The chain's CDR3 is CASSPGTASTDTQYF. The CDR3 region has the DNA TGTGCCAGCAGCCCCGGGACAGCGAGCACAGATACGCAGTATTTT.

The chain recombines TRBV7-9 with TRBJ1-1; a weak D match, TRBD1 (5 bases). This CDR3 spans 15 amino acids. V was trimmed by 2 bases and J by 1 base, leaving 11 bases between them. Per germline, CDR1 SEHNR and CDR2 FQNEAQ (reference sequence). The CDR3 region has the DNA TGTGCCAGCAGCTTACCGGGACTGTCGAACACTGAAGCTTTCTTT. It is translated as CASSLPGLSNTEAFF.

The chain is built from TRBV4-3 and TRBJ1-5, with D tentatively TRBD1 (5 bases). Germline lookup yields CDR1 LGHNA and CDR2 YSLEER. This CDR3 comprises 15 residues. V was shortened by 0 bases and J by 1 base, with 7 bases between the two germline ends. The CDR3 region is CASSQDRGSNQPQHF. The CDR3 DNA is TGCGCCAGCAGCCAAGACCGGGGGAGCAATCAGCCCCAGCATTTT.

The chain recombines TRBV14 with TRBJ2-1; no clear D gene. Trimming left V 1 base short and J 4 bases short, with 11 bases between. CDR1 and CDR2 (germline): SGHDN, FVKESK. The CDR3 runs 15 residues. CDR3 in amino acids: CASSQGTPVYNEQFF. CDR3 coding DNA: TGTGCCAGCAGCCAAGGTACACCTGTGTACAATGAGCAGTTCTTC.

This clonotype came up a few times. The chain combines TRBV29-1 with TRBJ2-1; D is ambiguous. There are 12 residues in the CDR3. Per the germline V gene, CDR1 is SQVTM and CDR2 is ANQGSEA. The germline V and J ends were trimmed by 6 bases and 10 bases, with 16 bases remaining between them. Here the CDR3 reads CSVGTTEREQFF. CDR3 bases: TGCAGCGTAGGAACAACAGAACGGGAGCAGTTCTTC.

The chain links TRBV28 to TRBJ2-3; tentatively, D is TRBD1 or TRBD2 (6 bases each). CDR1 and CDR2 (germline): MDHEN, SYDVKM. Trimming pared 1 base from V and 3 bases from J, leaving 14 bases between. The CDR3 spans 16 residues. In DNA, the CDR3 is TGTGCCAGCAGTTTATTGGGGGGCCGTAGTACAGATACGCAGTATTTT. Protein product: CASSLLGGRSTDTQYF.

This clonotype has just one count. The rearrangement joins TRBV4-1 to TRBJ2-1; 8 bases match TRBD2. CDR1 MGHRA and CDR2 YSYEKL come from the germline V gene. V gave up 0 bases and J gave up 4 bases; unmatched junction bases: 5. This CDR3 comprises 16 residues. In DNA form, the CDR3 reads TGCGCCAGCAGCCAAGATCTGCCGGGGGGGTACAATGAGCAGTTCTTC. It encodes CASSQDLPGGYNEQFF.

J is TRBJ2-4 and V is TRBV18; D tentatively fits TRBD1 or TRBD2 (5 bases each). Trimming removed 3 bases at V and 8 bases at J, with 11 bases between. In germline, CDR1 is KGHSH, CDR2 LQKENI. CDR3 length: 13 residues. This CDR3 reads CASSPRDLDIQYF. CDR3 sequence (DNA): TGTGCCAGCTCACCCCGGGACCTGGACATTCAGTACTTC.

This clonotype was counted once. The chain links TRBV24-1 to TRBJ2-1, with D possibly TRBD1 on 5 matching bases. The CDR3 runs 15 residues. Germline CDR1 reads KGHDR; CDR2 reads SFDVKD. With 0 bases removed from V and 0 bases from J, the gap between germline ends came to 5 bases. For the CDR3, the DNA is TGTGCCACCAGTGATTTGGACAGCTCCTACAATGAGCAGTTCTTC. This encodes CATSDLDSSYNEQFF.

This clonotype appeared once. The chain links TRBV29-1 to TRBJ2-7, with 8 bases identical to TRBD1. The CDR3 consists of 16 residues. In germline, CDR1 is SQVTM, CDR2 ANQGSEA. J lost 4 bases, V lost 4 bases, and 15 bases had no gene match. The DNA of the CDR3 is TGCAGCGTTGTATCGAACAGTGGGACAGGAGGTTACGAGCAGTACTTC. Protein sequence: CSVVSNSGTGGYEQYF.

V is TRBV29-1 and J is TRBJ1-1; D unclear. The ends were cut back, 5 bases at V and 1 base at J, with 14 bases in the middle. Germline loops: CDR1 SQVTM, CDR2 ANQGSEA. This CDR3 contains 14 residues. The CDR3 sequence: CSVLYLFKNTEAFF. The CDR3 DNA is TGCAGCGTTCTTTATCTGTTCAAGAACACTGAAGCTTTCTTT.

The chain is built from TRBV15 and TRBJ1-4; D might be TRBD1 (5 bases). Germline V gene data show CDR1 as LNHNV and CDR2 as YYDKDF (reference sequence). With 0 bases removed from V and 6 bases from J, the gap between germline ends came to 11 bases. The CDR3 extends over 15 amino acids. DNA of the CDR3: TGTGCCACCAGCAGAGATCCGCAGGGCTATGAAAAACTGTTTTTT. Translating it yields CATSRDPQGYEKLFF.

This clonotype was counted a few times. The V call is TRBV29-1, the J call TRBJ2-5, with no clear D. Germline values: CDR1 SQVTM, CDR2 ANQGSEA. The CDR3 sequence is 13 residues long. V shed 3 bases and J shed 3 bases, with 11 bases lying between them. The chain's CDR3 is CSVDVQNEETQYF. CDR3 in DNA: TGCAGCGTTGATGTTCAGAATGAAGAGACCCAGTACTTC.

V is TRBV12-3 or TRBV12-4 and J is TRBJ2-1; D gene uncertain. The CDR3 has 12 amino acids. V dropped 2 bases and J dropped 7 bases, with 6 bases sitting between them. CDR3 nucleotides: TGTGCCAGCAGTTTACCGAGAAATGAGCAGTTCTTC. This sequence encodes CASSLPRNEQFF.

As DNA, the CDR3 is TGTGCCAGCAGTTCAAACAGGGGGCTGAAGTTCTTC. The encoded protein is CASSSNRGLKFF. This chain joins TRBV12-3 or TRBV12-4 and TRBJ2-1, with TRBD1 matching 9 bases. The CDR3 contains 12 residues. Trimming at V came to 4 bases and at J to 14 bases, leaving 6 bases not matched to a gene.

This clonotype was seen once. The CDR3 DNA sequence: TGTGCCAGCAGCTTAATACAGGGAGAGACCCAGTACTTC. Protein product: CASSLIQGETQYF. V usage is TRBV11-1 and J usage is TRBJ2-5, with a weak D call TRBD1 (6 bases). Trimming pared 2 bases from V and 4 bases from J, leaving 8 bases between. The CDR3 contains 13 residues. Germline V CDR1 and CDR2: SGHAT, FQDESV (reference sequence). Based on the CDR3 plus reference TRBV11-1 and TRBJ2-5, the full variable domain is EAEVAQSPRYKITEKSQAVAFWCDPISGHATLYWYRQILGQGPELLVQFQDESVVDDSQLPKDRFSAERLKGVDSTLKIQPAELGDSAMYLCASSLIQGETQYFGPGTRLLVL.

The V call is TRBV6-1, the J call TRBJ2-7; D gene uncertain. The V gene's germline CDR1 is MNHNS and CDR2 SASEGT. V shed 6 bases and J shed 2 bases, with 14 bases lying between them. There are 14 residues in the CDR3. CDR3 region: CASSPTIVPYEQYF. CDR3 coding DNA: TGTGCCAGCAGCCCCACCATAGTTCCCTACGAGCAGTACTTC.

This chain connects TRBV19 to TRBJ2-1; the match to TRBD2 covers 12 bases. V lost 4 bases to trimming and J lost 4 bases; unmatched junction nucleotides: 5. The CDR3 spans 16 residues. Germline CDR1 and CDR2: LNHDA and SQIVND (reference sequence). CDR3 sequence reads: CASSKRTSGVYNEQFF. The DNA of the CDR3 is TGTGCCAGTAGTAAACGGACTAGCGGGGTTTACAATGAGCAGTTCTTC.